This TCR beta chain appears in the sequencing data of a study of identical twins. Trimming removed 0 bases from V and 7 bases from J, with 19 bases in between. The CDR3 runs 16 residues. CDR1 SGHTA and CDR2 FQGNSA come from the germline V gene. This clonotype was seen only a few times. TCRdb redid the calling of the 5' RACE reads with MiXCR, one entry per CDR3 protein. The sample yields 600,000 to 850,000 distinct CDR3 sequences, around a sixth seen once. These data were also reused for a study on T cells expressing NK-cell markers.

The V call is TRBV7-2, the J call TRBJ2-7; D assignment may be TRBD1 or TRBD2 (5 bases each). The source material was PBMCs. This receptor was identified in a woman younger than 30 in good health. The CDR3 DNA reads as TGTGCCAGCAGCTTAGCTAGGTTGGGACCCCATCGGGAGCAGTACTTC. Translating gives CASSLARLGPHREQYF.